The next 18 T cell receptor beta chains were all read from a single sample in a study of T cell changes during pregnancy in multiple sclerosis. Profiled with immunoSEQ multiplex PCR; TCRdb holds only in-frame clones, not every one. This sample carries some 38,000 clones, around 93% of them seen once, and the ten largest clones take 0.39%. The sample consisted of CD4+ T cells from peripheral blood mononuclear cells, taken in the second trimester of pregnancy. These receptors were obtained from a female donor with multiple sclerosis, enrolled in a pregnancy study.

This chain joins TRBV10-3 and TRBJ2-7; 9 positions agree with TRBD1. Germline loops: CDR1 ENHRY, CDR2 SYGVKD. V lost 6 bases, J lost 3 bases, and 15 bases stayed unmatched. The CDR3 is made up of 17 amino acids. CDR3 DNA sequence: TGTGCCATCAGACCGGGACAGGGTCGTAACAGCAGCTACGAGCAGTACTTC. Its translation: CAIRPGQGRNSSYEQYF.

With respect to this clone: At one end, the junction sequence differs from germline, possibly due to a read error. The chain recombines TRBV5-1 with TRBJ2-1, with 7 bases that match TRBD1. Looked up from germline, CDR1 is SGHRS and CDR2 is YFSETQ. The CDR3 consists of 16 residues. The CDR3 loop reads CATSPRWDRSYNEQFF. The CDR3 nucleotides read TGCGCCACCAGCCCCCGTTGGGACAGATCCTACAATGAGCAGTTCTTC.

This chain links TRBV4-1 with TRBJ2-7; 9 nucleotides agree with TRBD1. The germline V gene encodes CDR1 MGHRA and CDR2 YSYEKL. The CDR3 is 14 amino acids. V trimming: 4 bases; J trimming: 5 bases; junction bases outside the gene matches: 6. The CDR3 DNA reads TGCGCCAGCAGCCGCGGGACAGGGAACGACGAGCAGTACTTC. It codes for CASSRGTGNDEQYF.

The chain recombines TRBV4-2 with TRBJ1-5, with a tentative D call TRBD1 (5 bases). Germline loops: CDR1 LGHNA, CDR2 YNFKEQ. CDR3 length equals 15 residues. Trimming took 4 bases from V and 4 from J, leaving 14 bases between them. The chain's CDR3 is CASSPQFGGNQPQHF. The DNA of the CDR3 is TGTGCCAGCAGCCCACAATTCGGGGGTAATCAGCCCCAGCATTTT.

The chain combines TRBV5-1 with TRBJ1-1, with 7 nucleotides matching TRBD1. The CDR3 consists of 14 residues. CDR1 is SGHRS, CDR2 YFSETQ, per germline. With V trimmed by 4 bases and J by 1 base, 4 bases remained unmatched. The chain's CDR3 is CASSLGTANTEAFF. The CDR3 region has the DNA TGCGCCAGCAGCCTAGGGACAGCGAACACTGAAGCTTTCTTT.

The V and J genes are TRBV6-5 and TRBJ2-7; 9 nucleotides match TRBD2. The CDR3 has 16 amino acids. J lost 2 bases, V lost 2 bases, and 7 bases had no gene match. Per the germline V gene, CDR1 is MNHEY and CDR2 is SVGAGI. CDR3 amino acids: CASSYGAGGSAYEQYF. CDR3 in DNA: TGTGCCAGCAGTTACGGAGCGGGGGGCTCTGCCTACGAGCAGTACTTC.

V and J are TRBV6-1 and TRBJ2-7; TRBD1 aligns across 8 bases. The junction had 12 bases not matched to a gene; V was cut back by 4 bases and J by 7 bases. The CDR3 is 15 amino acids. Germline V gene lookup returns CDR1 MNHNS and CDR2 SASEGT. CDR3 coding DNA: TGTGCCAGCAGTGCATCCGAGACAGGGGTGAGAGAGCAGTACTTC. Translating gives CASSASETGVREQYF.

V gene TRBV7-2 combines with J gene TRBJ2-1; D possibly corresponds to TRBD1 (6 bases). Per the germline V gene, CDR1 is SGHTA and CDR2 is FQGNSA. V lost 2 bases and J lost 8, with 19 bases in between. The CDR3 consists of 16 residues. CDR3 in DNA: TGTGCCAGCAGCTTATTTGGAGCAGGGGTACTAGATGAGCAGTTCTTC. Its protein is CASSLFGAGVLDEQFF.

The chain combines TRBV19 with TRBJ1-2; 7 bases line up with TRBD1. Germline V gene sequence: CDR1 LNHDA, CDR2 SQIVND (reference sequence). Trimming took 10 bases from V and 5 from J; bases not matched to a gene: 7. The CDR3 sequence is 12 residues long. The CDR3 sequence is CATSPGQYGYTF. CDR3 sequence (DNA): TGTGCCACCAGTCCGGGACAGTATGGCTACACCTTC.

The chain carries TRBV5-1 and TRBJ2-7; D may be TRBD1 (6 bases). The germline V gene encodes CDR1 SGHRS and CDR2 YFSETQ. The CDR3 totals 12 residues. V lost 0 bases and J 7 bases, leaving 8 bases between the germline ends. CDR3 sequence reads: CASSLGGGEQYF. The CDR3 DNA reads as TGCGCCAGCAGCTTGGGAGGGGGTGAGCAGTACTTC. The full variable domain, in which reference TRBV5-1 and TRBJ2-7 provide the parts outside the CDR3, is KAGVTQTPRYLIKTRGQQVTLSCSPISGHRSVSWYQQTPGQGLQFLFEYFSETQRNKGNFPGRFSGRQFSNSRSEMNVSTLELGDSALYLCASSLGGGEQYFGPGTRLTVT.

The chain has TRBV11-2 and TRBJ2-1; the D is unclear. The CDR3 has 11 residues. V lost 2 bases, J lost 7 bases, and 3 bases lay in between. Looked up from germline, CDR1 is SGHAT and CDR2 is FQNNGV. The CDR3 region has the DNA TGTGCCAGCAGCTTACAGAATGAGCAGTTCTTC. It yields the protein CASSLQNEQFF.

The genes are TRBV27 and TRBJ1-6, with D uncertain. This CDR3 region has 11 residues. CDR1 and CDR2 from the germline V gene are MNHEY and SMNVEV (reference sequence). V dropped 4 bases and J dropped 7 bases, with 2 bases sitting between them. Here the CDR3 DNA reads TGTGCCAGCAGTTCGAATTCACCCCTCCACTTT. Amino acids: CASSSNSPLHF.

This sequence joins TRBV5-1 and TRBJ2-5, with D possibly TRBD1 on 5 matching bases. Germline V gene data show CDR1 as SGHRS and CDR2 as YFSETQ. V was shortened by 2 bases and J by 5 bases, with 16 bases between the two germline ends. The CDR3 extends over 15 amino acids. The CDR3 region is CASSLQDPKGETQYF. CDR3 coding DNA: TGCGCCAGCAGCTTACAGGACCCAAAGGGGGAGACCCAGTACTTC.

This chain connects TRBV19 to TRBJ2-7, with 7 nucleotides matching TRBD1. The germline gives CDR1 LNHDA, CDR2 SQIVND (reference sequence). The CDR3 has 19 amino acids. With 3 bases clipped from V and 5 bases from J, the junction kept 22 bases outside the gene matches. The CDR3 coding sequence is TGTGCCAGTAGTATTAAAGGCCCCCCGACAGGGTCAATTCTTCACGAGCAGTACTTC. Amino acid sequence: CASSIKGPPTGSILHEQYF.

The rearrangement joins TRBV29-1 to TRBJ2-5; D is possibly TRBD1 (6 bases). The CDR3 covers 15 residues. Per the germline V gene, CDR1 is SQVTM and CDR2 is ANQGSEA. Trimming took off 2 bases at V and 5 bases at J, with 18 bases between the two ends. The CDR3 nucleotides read TGCAGCGTTGAATGGGGGCTACGAGGGTTGGAGACCCAGTACTTC. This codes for CSVEWGLRGLETQYF.

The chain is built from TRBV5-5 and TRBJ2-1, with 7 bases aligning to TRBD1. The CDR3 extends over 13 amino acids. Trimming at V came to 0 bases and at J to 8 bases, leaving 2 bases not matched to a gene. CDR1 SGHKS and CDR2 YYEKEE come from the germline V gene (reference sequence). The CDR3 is CASSLVQGYEQFF. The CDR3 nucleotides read TGTGCCAGCAGCTTGGTACAGGGGTATGAGCAGTTCTTC. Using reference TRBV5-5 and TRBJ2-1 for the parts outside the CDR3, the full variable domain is DAGVTQSPTHLIKTRGQQVTLRCSPISGHKSVSWYQQVLGQGPQFIFQYYEKEERGRGNFPDRFSARQFPNYSSELNVNALLLGDSALYLCASSLVQGYEQFFGPGTRLTVL.

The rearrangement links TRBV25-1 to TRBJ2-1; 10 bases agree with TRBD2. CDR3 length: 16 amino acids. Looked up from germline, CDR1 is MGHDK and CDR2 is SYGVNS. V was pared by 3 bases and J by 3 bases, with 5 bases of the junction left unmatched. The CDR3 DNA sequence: TGTGCCAGCAGTGATTCAGGACTAGCGGTCTACAATGAGCAGTTCTTC. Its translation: CASSDSGLAVYNEQFF.

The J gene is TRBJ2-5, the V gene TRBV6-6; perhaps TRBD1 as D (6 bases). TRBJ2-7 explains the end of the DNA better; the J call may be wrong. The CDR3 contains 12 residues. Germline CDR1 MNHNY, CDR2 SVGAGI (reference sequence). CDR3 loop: CASSNRQDEQYF. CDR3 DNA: TGTGCCAGCAGTAACCGACAGGACGAGCAGTACTTC.